The 17 T cell receptor beta chains in this list originate from one sample, sequenced in a study of CD8 T cells in Susac syndrome. Random hexamers primed reverse transcription of roughly 0.45 to 1 ug RNA. TCRdb called the immunoSEQ multiplex PCR reads again in MiXCR, with one record for every CDR3 protein. Of roughly 300,000 distinct CDR3 sequences detected, 70% to 90% appear once; the ten largest clones hold over 0.1%. Sequences were obtained from CD8+ T cells from PBMCs. The receptors originated from a human donor with multiple sclerosis.

The chain uses TRBV20-1 and TRBJ1-5; D not certain. The CDR3 totals 13 residues. Germline CDR1 DFQATT, CDR2 SNEGSKA (reference sequence). The V end lost 3 bases, the J end lost 7 bases, and 13 bases lay between the germline ends. The chain's CDR3 is CSASSPWEQPQHF. Written as DNA, the CDR3 is TGCAGTGCTAGTTCCCCGTGGGAACAGCCCCAGCATTTT.

The chain couples TRBV12-3 or TRBV12-4 to TRBJ2-7; 9 nucleotides align to TRBD2. V shed 4 bases, J shed 4 bases, and the junction held 8 bases outside the gene matches. This CDR3 spans 15 amino acids. The CDR3 reads CASSSLAGIIYEQYF. DNA for the CDR3: TGTGCCAGCAGTTCCCTAGCGGGAATCATATACGAGCAGTACTTC.

This rearrangement joins TRBV7-9 to TRBJ1-1; 10 nucleotides match TRBD1. CDR1 is SEHNR and CDR2 is FQNEAQ in the germline V gene (reference sequence). After removal of 6 bases from V and 3 bases from J, the junction contained 13 bases not matched to a gene. The CDR3 runs to 17 residues. Written as DNA, the CDR3 is TGTGCCAGCAGAACGACAGGGGGCTCTAGTTCGGACACTGAAGCTTTCTTT. Translation: CASRTTGGSSSDTEAFF.

This clonotype appeared once. The chain is built from TRBV7-9 and TRBJ2-2; TRBD2 matches 9 bases. CDR3 length: 16 residues. CDR1 and CDR2 from the germline V gene are SEHNR and FQNEAQ (reference sequence). The trim removed 5 bases at V and 7 bases at J, leaving 11 bases unmatched. CDR3 bases: TGTGCCAGCAGCGAGGGGGCGGGAGGGCCTCTCGGGGAGCTGTTTTTT. Translation gives CASSEGAGGPLGELFF.

Only one count was recorded for this clonotype. The rearrangement links TRBV7-9 to TRBJ1-2, with TRBD1 identical over 7 bases. There are 15 residues in the CDR3. The germline V gene has CDR1 SEHNR and CDR2 FQNEAQ (reference sequence). With V trimmed by 3 bases and J by 4 bases, 8 bases remained unmatched. CDR3 sequence (DNA): TGTGCCAGCAGCTTTTCCGGGACAGAAATCTATGGCTACACCTTC. It codes for CASSFSGTEIYGYTF.

The rearrangement links TRBV6-6 to TRBJ2-7; 10 bases match TRBD1. Germline V gene sequence: CDR1 MNHNY, CDR2 SVGAGI (reference sequence). V was pared by 5 bases and J by 5 bases, with 12 bases of the junction left unmatched. CDR3 length: 16 amino acids. CDR3 region: CASSAIQGQGLDEQYF. The CDR3 bases are TGTGCCAGCAGTGCGATACAGGGACAGGGGCTCGACGAGCAGTACTTC.

The CDR3 DNA sequence: TGTGCCAGCAGTCTGGTCCCAGGCCACTACTACGAGCAGTACTTC. Protein: CASSLVPGHYYEQYF. The chain has TRBV27 and TRBJ2-7, with D unresolved. V lost 5 bases and J 3 bases, leaving 17 bases between the germline ends. Germline values: CDR1 MNHEY, CDR2 SMNVEV (reference sequence). The CDR3 totals 15 residues.

This clonotype was detected only once. V is TRBV14 and J is TRBJ2-7; no clear D gene. V shed 1 base and J shed 9 bases, with 7 bases lying between them. Germline V gene sequence: CDR1 SGHDN, CDR2 FVKESK. The CDR3 runs to 11 residues. CDR3 DNA sequence: TGTGCCAGCAGCCAAGTCCACAGGCAGTACTTC. This gives the protein CASSQVHRQYF.

The chain is built from TRBV27 and TRBJ1-1; possibly TRBD1 for D (6 bases). The V end was cut by 3 bases, the J end by 1 base, with 12 bases between. The V gene's germline CDR1 is MNHEY and CDR2 SMNVEV (reference sequence). The CDR3 is made up of 15 amino acids. The CDR3 DNA sequence: TGTGCCAGCAGTTTGCTCCCGACAGGGAACACTGAAGCTTTCTTT. This translates into CASSLLPTGNTEAFF.

CDR3 coding DNA: TGTGCTAGTGGTTTGGTATCGGCAGGGATCGGCGATGAGCAGTTCTTC. Residues: CASGLVSAGIGDEQFF. The chain has TRBV12-5 and TRBJ2-1; TRBD1 might be the D (5 bases). The CDR3 is made up of 16 amino acids. V lost 0 bases and J lost 8, with 17 bases in between. Germline V gene lookup returns CDR1 LGHNT and CDR2 FRNRAP.

This clonotype has just a few counts. The genes are TRBV10-2 and TRBJ2-7; D is undetermined. V was clipped by 8 bases and J by 3 bases, with 17 bases between them. Germline V gene data show CDR1 as WSHSY and CDR2 as SAAADI. The CDR3 loop spans 14 amino acids. Here the CDR3 reads CASLQTAGNYEQYF. The CDR3 DNA reads TGCGCCAGCCTACAGACCGCTGGTAACTACGAGCAGTACTTC.

The V and J genes are TRBV9 and TRBJ1-1; D may be TRBD1 (5 bases). In germline, CDR1 is SGDLS, CDR2 YYNGEE. This CDR3 has 13 amino acids. V was clipped by 0 bases and J by 6 bases, with 9 bases between them. CDR3 nucleotide sequence: TGTGCCAGCAGCGTAGAGGGGATCGCTGAAGCTTTCTTT. Amino acid sequence: CASSVEGIAEAFF.

The chain links TRBV9 to TRBJ2-1; 7 positions match TRBD2. V dropped 2 bases and J dropped 2; count of bases not matched to a gene: 7. Looked up from germline, CDR1 is SGDLS and CDR2 is YYNGEE. This CDR3 has 16 amino acids. CDR3 in amino acids: CASSVRASGPYNEQFF. In DNA, the CDR3 is TGTGCCAGCAGCGTGCGGGCTAGCGGTCCCTACAATGAGCAGTTCTTC.

This clonotype appeared a single time. The chain uses TRBV3-1 and TRBJ2-5; D gene unclear. Germline CDR1 is LGHDT and CDR2 is YNNKEL (reference sequence). CDR3 length equals 16 residues. Trimming removed 0 bases from V and 1 base from J, with 12 bases in between. The CDR3 reads CASSQDHAAIQETQYF. The DNA of the CDR3 is TGTGCCAGCAGCCAAGATCATGCGGCTATCCAAGAGACCCAGTACTTC.

In its sample, this clonotype was seen a few times. The chain carries TRBV7-9 and TRBJ1-1, with a weak D call TRBD1 (5 bases). Trimming cost V 5 bases and J 3 bases, with 19 bases left between them. Per germline, CDR1 SEHNR and CDR2 FQNEAQ (reference sequence). This CDR3 spans 16 amino acids. The CDR3 sequence is CASSPSIVTAYTEAFF. In DNA form, the CDR3 reads TGTGCCAGCAGCCCCTCGATCGTGACAGCCTACACTGAAGCTTTCTTT.

The genes are TRBV30 and TRBJ2-7; no definite D call. CDR1 is GTSNPN and CDR2 is SVGIG in the germline V gene (reference sequence). The V end lost 1 base, the J end lost 5 bases, and 21 bases lay between the germline ends. This CDR3 has 16 amino acids. CDR3 residues: CAWSDQETSGVHEQYF. In DNA, the CDR3 is TGTGCCTGGAGTGACCAGGAGACTTCAGGCGTCCACGAGCAGTACTTC.

The rearrangement links TRBV7-9 to TRBJ2-1; D is unclear. Germline V gene sequence: CDR1 SEHNR, CDR2 FQNEAQ (reference sequence). CDR3 length: 10 residues. Trimming took 1 base from V and 12 from J, leaving 4 bases between them. The CDR3: CASSLDLQFF. In DNA, the CDR3 is TGTGCCAGCAGCTTAGATCTGCAGTTCTTC.